The T cell receptor (beta chain) described here comes from a study of T-cell memory formation after mild COVID-19. Study-wide background: Largely, the TCR clusters proved donor specific.

TCRdb called the 5' RACE reads again in MiXCR, with one record for every CDR3 protein. Here the sample spans 300,000 or so distinct CDR3 sequences, about 16% being singletons. Concerning this clonotype itself: Its target is not known.

Study findings and constraints: Chiefly within CM and EM were the contracting CD4+ clones; CD8+ ones were within EMRA. A subset of responding clones appeared in pre-infection memory, suggesting cross-reactive memory joined.

Between the trimmed V and J ends, which lost 3 bases and 4 bases, there was a span of 8 bases. CDR1 SGHNT and CDR2 YYREEE come from the germline V gene (reference sequence). The CDR3 is 13 amino acids. The chain uses TRBV5-4 and TRBJ1-5, with D unclear. Input material: PBMCs or a T cell subset sorted from them (not recorded which). The clonotype originates from a man between 18 and 29 years old who had mild COVID-19 (a few samples of this study predate the infection). Cell type and time point are not known. The CDR3 region has the DNA TGTGCCAGCAGCTCGGATCAAAATCAGCCCCAGCATTTT. Its translation: CASSSDQNQPQHF. Together with reference TRBV5-4 and TRBJ1-5, the CDR3 gives the full variable domain: ETGVTQSPTHLIKTRGQQVTLRCSSQSGHNTVSWYQQALGQGPQFIFQYYREEENGRGNFPPRFSGLQFPNYSSELNVNALELDDSALYLCASSSDQNQPQHFGDGTRLSIL.